This entry lists 32 T cell receptor beta chains sequenced from one sample in a study of shared clonotypes between healthy human individuals (TCRdb year 2020). The library was made by the immunoSEQ multiplex PCR assay. What TCRdb holds here is the immuneACCESS table cut down to in-frame rearrangements. Part of the clones is not present; checked against another copy, under half of the missing clones reflect an unresolved V gene, and the others are unexplained. The sample table records about 1 million clones; around 75% of these occur just once. The ten largest account for over 1.3% of the sample. The sequencing input was memory CD4+ T cells sorted from blood. This sample's cell subset or site label indicates: CD45RA-negative fraction. The receptor set was obtained from a man between 18 and 29 years old in good health.

The chain links TRBV6-5 to TRBJ2-7; 8 bases agree with TRBD1. CDR1 MNHEY and CDR2 SVGAGI come from the germline V gene. Trimming at V came to 6 bases and at J to 1 base, leaving 5 bases not matched to a gene. This CDR3 spans 14 amino acids. CDR3 sequence: CASRGTGVSYEQYF. The CDR3 DNA reads as TGTGCCAGCAGGGGGACAGGAGTTTCCTACGAGCAGTACTTC.

The V gene is TRBV5-6, the J gene TRBJ2-5; the D gene is possibly TRBD2 (6 bases). The germline V gene encodes CDR1 SGHDT and CDR2 YYEEEE. V gave up 4 bases and J gave up 5 bases, with 15 bases separating them. The CDR3 is 14 residues long. This CDR3 is CASSKPGTLETQYF. CDR3 bases: TGTGCCAGCAGCAAGCCGGGGACTCTGGAGACCCAGTACTTC.

The V gene is TRBV7-2, the J gene TRBJ1-5; a possible D gene is TRBD1 (5 bases). This CDR3 is built from 15 residues. The ends were cut back, 3 bases at V and 7 bases at J, with 16 bases in the middle. Germline lookup yields CDR1 SGHTA and CDR2 FQGNSA. The CDR3 bases are TGTGCCAGCAGCTTGGATCAGGGTTCGCGGCAGCCCCAGCATTTT. This gives the protein CASSLDQGSRQPQHF. The whole variable domain, remainder taken from reference TRBV7-2 and TRBJ1-5, is GAGVSQSPSNKVTEKGKDVELRCDPISGHTALYWYRQSLGQGLEFLIYFQGNSAPDKSGLPSDRFSAERTGGSVSTLTIQRTQQEDSAVYLCASSLDQGSRQPQHFGDGTRLSIL.

The chain joins TRBV5-4 to TRBJ2-7, with unresolved D. Trimming removed 1 base from V and 5 bases from J, with 10 bases in between. The CDR3 loop spans 13 amino acids. CDR1 is SGHNT, CDR2 YYREEE, per germline (reference sequence). The DNA of the CDR3 is TGTGCCAGCAGCTTGTATTGGGAAAACGAGCAGTACTTC. This translates into CASSLYWENEQYF.

This rearrangement joins TRBV12-5 to TRBJ1-1; D call uncertain. Germline V gene lookup returns CDR1 LGHNT and CDR2 FRNRAP. The V end was cut by 2 bases, the J end by 2 bases, with 3 bases between. The CDR3 covers 12 residues. Written as DNA, the CDR3 is TGTGCTAGTGGTTTGTCCAACACTGAAGCTTTCTTT. This encodes CASGLSNTEAFF. Using reference TRBV12-5 and TRBJ1-1 for the parts outside the CDR3, the full variable domain is DARVTQTPRHKVTEMGQEVTMRCQPILGHNTVFWYRQTMMQGLELLAYFRNRAPLDDSGMPKDRFSAEMPDATLATLKIQPSEPRDSAVYFCASGLSNTEAFFGQGTRLTVV.

The table lists this clone with a few counts. The chain couples TRBV6-1 to TRBJ1-1; TRBD1 aligns across 7 bases. Germline V gives CDR1 MNHNS, CDR2 SASEGT. The junction had 6 bases not matched to a gene; V was cut back by 7 bases and J by 1 base. The CDR3 length is 14 residues. In nucleotides, the CDR3 is TGTGCCAGCATTCTTCAGGGGGGGAACACTGAAGCTTTCTTT. Translated, it gives CASILQGGNTEAFF.

The V call is TRBV6-6, the J call TRBJ2-1, with 7 nucleotides matching TRBD1. Trimming cost V 6 bases and J 1 base; bases outside gene matches: 6. This CDR3 spans 15 amino acids. Germline V gene sequence: CDR1 MNHNY, CDR2 SVGAGI (reference sequence). Here the CDR3 reads CASRPYRGSYNEQFF. The CDR3, as DNA: TGTGCCAGCAGACCGTACAGGGGATCCTACAATGAGCAGTTCTTC.

This clone was observed a few times. J is TRBJ2-3 and V is TRBV4-3; possible D gene TRBD2, 6 bases. CDR3 size: 15 residues. Trimming cost V 1 base and J 5 bases, with 13 bases left between them. Germline CDR1 reads LGHNA; CDR2 reads YSLEER. The CDR3 sequence is CASSQALAWGDTQYF. The CDR3 region has the DNA TGCGCCAGCAGCCAAGCACTAGCCTGGGGAGATACGCAGTATTTT.

This rearrangement joins TRBV5-1 to TRBJ2-2, with 7 bases fitting TRBD1. Germline CDR1 reads SGHRS; CDR2 reads YFSETQ. The CDR3 spans 15 residues. The junction had 5 bases not matched to a gene; V was cut back by 3 bases and J by 3 bases. The CDR3 is CASSSGTADTGELFF. The CDR3 coding sequence is TGCGCCAGCAGCTCCGGGACAGCTGACACCGGGGAGCTGTTTTTT.

This chain joins TRBV28 and TRBJ1-5; perhaps TRBD1 as D (5 bases). CDR3 length equals 13 residues. The V gene lost 4 bases and the J gene lost 5 bases, with 9 bases spanning the gap. CDR1 and CDR2 from the germline V gene are MDHEN and SYDVKM. The DNA of the CDR3 is TGTGCCAGCAGTTGGGGACTACATCAGCCCCAGCATTTT. Amino acid sequence: CASSWGLHQPQHF.

This clone has only one observation. The rearrangement uses TRBV7-9 and TRBJ2-5; maybe TRBD2 (5 bases). The CDR3 runs to 16 residues. Trimming cost V 6 bases and J 2 bases, with 19 bases left between them. CDR1 SEHNR and CDR2 FQNEAQ come from the germline V gene (reference sequence). CDR3 residues: CASSLTAGLGQETQYF. As DNA, the CDR3 is TGTGCCAGCAGTTTAACCGCCGGACTGGGACAAGAGACCCAGTACTTC.

There are a few counts of this clone. The chain is built from TRBV15 and TRBJ2-5, with D perhaps given as TRBD1 or TRBD2 (5 bases each). V lost 0 bases and J 1 base, leaving 9 bases between the germline ends. The CDR3 runs to 15 residues. Germline V lookup: CDR1 LNHNV, CDR2 YYDKDF (reference sequence). The CDR3 DNA reads TGTGCCACCAGCAGAGATAACGGGGCCCAAGAGACCCAGTACTTC. This codes for CATSRDNGAQETQYF.

This clone appeared a few times. The V call is TRBV5-1, the J call TRBJ2-1, with 9 bases lining up with TRBD2. Germline V gene data show CDR1 as SGHRS and CDR2 as YFSETQ. With V trimmed by 5 bases and J by 9 bases, 12 bases remained unmatched. The CDR3 contains 15 residues. The chain's CDR3 is CASSLLAGGGGEQFF. CDR3 sequence (DNA): TGCGCCAGCAGTTTACTTGCGGGAGGGGGAGGTGAGCAGTTCTTC.

The genes are TRBV19 and TRBJ2-6, with 8 bases that match TRBD1. Germline CDR1 and CDR2: LNHDA and SQIVND (reference sequence). V shed 0 bases, J shed 3 bases, and the junction held 7 bases outside the gene matches. CDR3 size: 18 residues. The CDR3 is CASSIEGQGVGGANVLTF. The CDR3 DNA is TGTGCCAGTAGTATAGAAGGACAGGGAGTAGGTGGGGCCAACGTCCTGACTTTC.

This clone was counted a few times. The CDR3 DNA reads TGTGCCAGCAGCTTGACAGGGTATAATGAAAAACTGTTTTTT. Translation gives CASSLTGYNEKLFF. V usage is TRBV2 and J usage is TRBJ1-4; TRBD1 matches at 7 bases. Germline CDR1 is SNHLY and CDR2 is FYNNEI. J was trimmed by 4 bases and V by 6 bases; bases with no gene match: 5. The CDR3 runs to 14 residues.

V gene TRBV29-1 combines with J gene TRBJ2-1; D is possibly TRBD1 (5 bases). With 3 bases removed from V and 10 bases from J, the gap between germline ends came to 13 bases. The CDR3 loop spans 12 amino acids. Germline V CDR1 and CDR2: SQVTM, ANQGSEA. CDR3 DNA sequence: TGCAGCGTTGAGATAGTAAGACAGGAGCAGTTCTTC. Its protein is CSVEIVRQEQFF.

This rearrangement joins TRBV7-9 to TRBJ2-5; 11 nucleotides agree with TRBD1. CDR1 is SEHNR, CDR2 FQNEAQ, per germline (reference sequence). V lost 6 bases to trimming and J lost 3 bases; unmatched junction nucleotides: 3. The CDR3 covers 14 residues. The CDR3 loop is CASSRDRGEETQYF. CDR3 nucleotide sequence: TGTGCCAGCAGTCGGGACAGGGGGGAAGAGACCCAGTACTTC.

This clone showed up just a few times. The chain recombines TRBV30 with TRBJ1-2; 9 nucleotides match TRBD1. This CDR3 comprises 13 residues. Germline loops: CDR1 GTSNPN, CDR2 SVGIG (reference sequence). V lost 4 bases to trimming and J lost 4 bases; unmatched junction nucleotides: 4. The CDR3 spells CAWTKTGGYGYTF. CDR3 nucleotide sequence: TGTGCCTGGACTAAGACAGGGGGCTATGGCTACACCTTC.

This chain connects TRBV2 to TRBJ1-1, with D tentatively TRBD1 (6 bases). The CDR3 consists of 15 residues. Trimming cost V 6 bases and J 1 base, with 15 bases left between them. CDR1 and CDR2 from the germline V gene are SNHLY and FYNNEI. In DNA form, the CDR3 reads TGTGCCAGCAGGCCTACTGGGACACCGAACACTGAAGCTTTCTTT. It encodes CASRPTGTPNTEAFF.

The chain links TRBV5-1 to TRBJ1-2; D perhaps matches TRBD1 (5 bases). The CDR3 length is 13 residues. V was clipped by 4 bases and J by 4 bases, with 11 bases between them. Germline CDR1 reads SGHRS; CDR2 reads YFSETQ. The CDR3 sequence is CASSVTDSYGYTF. CDR3 sequence (DNA): TGCGCCAGCAGCGTGACAGATTCCTATGGCTACACCTTC.

The chain employs TRBV19 and TRBJ2-5; no definite D call. The CDR3 has 14 amino acids. Trimming stripped 5 bases from V and 5 bases from J, with 15 bases between. Germline values: CDR1 LNHDA, CDR2 SQIVND (reference sequence). This CDR3 reads CASSPRQGRETQYF. CDR3 nucleotides: TGTGCCAGTAGTCCTAGACAAGGGCGGGAGACCCAGTACTTC.

The CDR3 reads CAISPSGGLGPTQYF. The CDR3, as DNA: TGTGCCATCAGTCCTAGCGGGGGGTTGGGTCCTACGCAGTATTTT. V gene TRBV10-3 combines with J gene TRBJ2-3; the match to TRBD2 covers 11 bases. The CDR3 has 15 residues. V shed 5 bases and J 8 bases; nucleotides not matched to a gene: 9. Germline CDR1 reads ENHRY; CDR2 reads SYGVKD.

The rearrangement uses TRBV30 and TRBJ2-5; the match to TRBD1 covers 9 bases. Near its end, the DNA agrees better with TRBJ2-7, so the J call may be wrong. The CDR3 extends over 13 amino acids. CDR1 and CDR2 from the germline V gene are GTSNPN and SVGIG (reference sequence). The CDR3 DNA reads TGTGCCTGCTTAACAGGGGGCATCTACGAGCAGTACTTC. Its translation: CACLTGGIYEQYF.

The V gene is TRBV11-3, the J gene TRBJ2-3, with 8 positions matching TRBD1. Germline V gene data show CDR1 as SGHNT and CDR2 as YENEEA. The CDR3 spans 13 residues. V shed 5 bases, J shed 5 bases, and the junction held 3 bases outside the gene matches. This chain's CDR3 is CASSRTGQDTQYF. The CDR3 region has the DNA TGTGCCAGCAGCCGGACAGGGCAAGATACGCAGTATTTT.

This rearrangement joins TRBV12-5 to TRBJ2-7; tentative D call: TRBD2 (5 bases). V was trimmed by 6 bases and J by 2 bases, leaving 5 bases between them. CDR3 length: 11 amino acids. CDR1 LGHNT and CDR2 FRNRAP come from the germline V gene. The CDR3, as DNA: TGTGCTAGTGGAGCGGCCTACGAGCAGTACTTC. Translated, it gives CASGAAYEQYF.

The V gene is TRBV7-2, the J gene TRBJ2-7; TRBD2 matches 16 bases. Germline V gene sequence: CDR1 SGHTA, CDR2 FQGNSA. The CDR3 spans 16 residues. Unmatched junction bases numbered 4, after V lost 5 bases and J lost 3 bases. CDR3 sequence: CASSEGTSGRVYEQYF. In nucleotides, the CDR3 is TGTGCCAGCAGCGAAGGGACTAGCGGGAGGGTCTACGAGCAGTACTTC.

The chain has TRBV5-1 and TRBJ2-7; TRBD2 is a possible D gene (5 bases). The CDR3 is 15 amino acids. Germline V gene lookup returns CDR1 SGHRS and CDR2 YFSETQ. V dropped 1 base and J dropped 2 bases, with 13 bases sitting between them. DNA of the CDR3: TGCGCCAGCAGCTTGCTTGCGGGCTCGACCTACGAGCAGTACTTC. This translates into CASSLLAGSTYEQYF.

This clone has ten or more counts. V gene TRBV5-1 combines with J gene TRBJ2-2; 9 bases align to TRBD1. Germline V lookup: CDR1 SGHRS, CDR2 YFSETQ. This CDR3 has 15 residues. With 3 bases clipped from V and 4 bases from J, the junction kept 4 bases outside the gene matches. The CDR3 sequence: CASSWGDRVTGELFF. CDR3 bases: TGCGCCAGCAGCTGGGGGGACAGGGTCACCGGGGAGCTGTTTTTT.

The chain joins TRBV5-6 to TRBJ2-2; D ambiguous. Per germline, CDR1 SGHDT and CDR2 YYEEEE. V dropped 0 bases and J dropped 1 base, with 10 bases sitting between them. This CDR3 has 16 residues. The CDR3 region has the DNA TGTGCCAGCAGCTTGGGAGGACGTGGGAACACCGGGGAGCTGTTTTTT. As protein: CASSLGGRGNTGELFF.

There are a few counts of this clone. The chain has TRBV29-1 and TRBJ1-1; TRBD1 matches at 8 bases. Germline V CDR1 and CDR2: SQVTM, ANQGSEA. With 6 bases clipped from V and 5 bases from J, the junction kept 14 bases outside the gene matches. The CDR3 extends over 15 amino acids. The CDR3 protein is CSVPRGGTGWTEAFF. The CDR3, as DNA: TGCAGCGTCCCCCGGGGCGGGACAGGATGGACTGAAGCTTTCTTT.

The gene calls are TRBV14 and TRBJ1-1; D gene unclear. Trimming cost V 0 bases and J 12 bases, with 14 bases left between them. Germline-derived CDR1 and CDR2 are SGHDN and FVKESK. The CDR3 spans 13 residues. The CDR3 DNA follows: TGTGCCAGCAGCCAAGATATCGTGAGCCAGACTTTCTTT. Protein: CASSQDIVSQTFF.

The rearrangement uses TRBV18 and TRBJ1-6; maybe TRBD1 (6 bases). Germline V gene sequence: CDR1 KGHSH, CDR2 LQKENI. The V and J ends lost 2 bases and 9 bases respectively, with 11 bases between them. This CDR3 has 14 amino acids. Here the CDR3 reads CASSPGQSGSPLHF. In nucleotides, the CDR3 is TGTGCCAGCTCACCAGGACAGAGCGGTTCACCCCTCCACTTT. The full variable domain, completed using reference TRBV18 and TRBJ1-6, is NAGVMQNPRHLVRRRGQEARLRCSPMKGHSHVYWYRQLPEEGLKFMVYLQKENIIDESGMPKERFSAEFPKEGPSILRIQQVVRGDSAAYFCASSPGQSGSPLHFGNGTRLTVT.